The following is a T cell receptor beta chain sequence with its context. What it binds is not known. The CDR3 length is 14 residues. Germline V gene lookup returns CDR1 SGHDT and CDR2 YYEEEE. V was pared by 4 bases and J by 4 bases, with 4 bases of the junction left unmatched. The PCR ran on 60 Vbeta and 13 Jbeta primers. Repertoires were generated with immunoSEQ multiplex PCR, while TCRdb's copy carries only in-frame clones and drops some. The sample includes around 150,000 clones, 70% to 85% of them seen just once. This record comes from a study of cytomegalovirus exposure and HLA in healthy donors. Findings and caveats of the study: Presence/absence analyses assumed roughly uniform sequencing depth across donors.

The chain combines TRBV5-6 with TRBJ1-4; 7 positions match TRBD1. Sequencing input: PBMCs. The clonotype was recovered from a man aged 30-40 years in good health and CMV-seropositive. The CDR3: CASSKTGSNEKLFF. CDR3 coding DNA: TGTGCCAGCAGCAAGACAGGGAGTAATGAAAAACTGTTTTTT.